This T cell receptor beta chain originates from a study of blood T cell repertoires in COVID-19. The CDR3 contains 13 residues. CDR1 is LGHDT, CDR2 YNNKEL, per germline (reference sequence). Between the trimmed V and J ends, which lost 1 base and 7 bases, there was a span of 10 bases. Profiled with immunoSEQ multiplex PCR; TCRdb holds only in-frame clones, not every one. This sample has around 240,000 clones; approximately 84% occur once, and the top ten carry approximately 1.9%. Sequences were obtained from peripheral blood. The clonotype originates from a woman aged 80 or over with acute or convalescent COVID-19. The chain uses TRBV3-1 (or the pseudogene TRBV3-2) and TRBJ1-2; D not resolved. The CDR3 region is CASSQGGISGYTF. CDR3 DNA: TGTGCCAGCAGCCAAGGAGGGATCAGTGGCTACACCTTC.